Below, 16 T cell receptor beta chains from the same sample are listed, as sequenced in a study of cytomegalovirus exposure and HLA in healthy donors. The PCR contained 60 Vbeta and 13 Jbeta primers. Produced via immunoSEQ multiplex PCR; TCRdb's table is partial and in-frame only. The sample shows around 170,000 clones, approximately 78% of them seen only once. Sequencing was done on a sample of PBMCs. These receptors were obtained from a young woman in good health and CMV-seronegative.

J is TRBJ1-5 and V is TRBV19, with a weak D call TRBD1 (6 bases). Trimming stripped 7 bases from V and 0 bases from J, with 13 bases between. The CDR3 contains 15 residues. Germline-derived CDR1 and CDR2 are LNHDA and SQIVND (reference sequence). CDR3 nucleotides: TGTGCCAGTAATACAGGGATAAGTAGCAATCAGCCCCAGCATTTT. It is translated as CASNTGISSNQPQHF.

The rearrangement links TRBV21-1 to TRBJ2-7; the D segment call TRBD2 is taken from the table without a DNA check. TRBV21-1 is shown as a pseudogene. There are 17 residues in the CDR3. In DNA form, the CDR3 reads TGTGCCAGCAGCACCTTACGGTCTCGGGGGAGCTCCTACGAGCAGTACTTC. Amino acids: CASSTLRSRGSSYEQYF.

The chain carries TRBV6-4 and TRBJ2-3; TRBD2 matches 9 bases. Germline CDR1 and CDR2: MRHNA and SNTAGT. Trimming removed 3 bases from V and 4 bases from J; junction bases left unmatched: 11. CDR3 length: 17 amino acids. CDR3 DNA: TGTGCCAGCAGTGATGCCCCCCTAGCGGGGTCGGCAGATACGCAGTATTTT. Its translation is CASSDAPLAGSADTQYF.

V gene TRBV6-1 combines with J gene TRBJ2-5; 7 bases are a match to TRBD1. Germline V gene sequence: CDR1 MNHNS, CDR2 SASEGT. This CDR3 comprises 15 residues. J was trimmed by 5 bases and V by 4 bases; bases with no gene match: 10. The CDR3 DNA is TGTGCCAGCAGTGCCAGACAGGGCGGAGGTGAGACCCAGTACTTC. It is translated as CASSARQGGGETQYF.

This clone was counted a single time. V gene TRBV7-2 combines with J gene TRBJ1-1; D is unresolved. The CDR3 totals 15 residues. The V and J ends lost 1 base and 4 bases respectively, with 13 bases between them. The germline V gene has CDR1 SGHTA and CDR2 FQGNSA. The CDR3 is CASSLVPGGGTEAFF. The CDR3 DNA reads as TGTGCCAGCAGCTTAGTACCCGGAGGAGGCACTGAAGCTTTCTTT.

The chain combines TRBV28 with TRBJ2-3, with TRBD2 identical over 8 bases. Unmatched junction bases numbered 14, after V lost 2 bases and J lost 4 bases. The germline gives CDR1 MDHEN, CDR2 SYDVKM. The CDR3 covers 18 residues. CDR3 DNA sequence: TGTGCCAGCAGTTTACTCGAGGGGAGCGGGAGTGAATCAGATACGCAGTATTTT. As protein: CASSLLEGSGSESDTQYF.

The chain has TRBV9 and TRBJ2-2; tentatively, D is TRBD2 (6 bases). CDR3 size: 13 residues. Trimming removed 4 bases from V and 7 bases from J, with 11 bases in between. Germline V gene sequence: CDR1 SGDLS, CDR2 YYNGEE. CDR3 nucleotide sequence: TGTGCCAGCAGCTCCATGGGGGGCGGGGAGCTGTTTTTT. The encoded protein is CASSSMGGGELFF.

V gene TRBV28 combines with J gene TRBJ2-7, with 12 bases fitting TRBD2. V dropped 6 bases and J dropped 4; count of bases not matched to a gene: 16. CDR3 length equals 18 residues. Germline loops: CDR1 MDHEN, CDR2 SYDVKM. CDR3 region: CASRRRLAGGPINYEQYF. CDR3 in DNA: TGTGCCAGCAGGCGGAGGCTAGCGGGAGGGCCTATAAATTACGAGCAGTACTTC.

J is TRBJ1-6 and V is TRBV6-5; perhaps TRBD1 as D (6 bases). V was pared by 4 bases and J by 9 bases, with 16 bases between. Germline values: CDR1 MNHEY, CDR2 SVGAGI. This CDR3 has 15 amino acids. The CDR3 nucleotides read TGTGCCAGCAGTTTAGACCCTGGGACACTTTCACCCCTCCACTTT. Encoded protein: CASSLDPGTLSPLHF.

The chain couples TRBV6-4 to TRBJ2-2, with D hard to call. The CDR3 is 14 amino acids. Germline V gene data show CDR1 as MRHNA and CDR2 as SNTAGT. Trimming pared 0 bases from V and 6 bases from J, leaving 8 bases between. The CDR3 DNA reads as TGTGCCAGCAGTGACTCGATTGCGGCCGGGGAGCTGTTTTTT. This gives the protein CASSDSIAAGELFF.

This clone was detected once. The chain has TRBV7-3 and TRBJ1-1; 11 nucleotides align to TRBD1. The CDR3 sequence is 15 residues long. Germline lookup yields CDR1 SGHTA and CDR2 FQGTGA. The junction had 5 bases not matched to a gene; V was cut back by 4 bases and J by 4 bases. The CDR3 DNA reads as TGTGCCAGCAGCTCCGGAGGGACAGGGGGCACTGAAGCTTTCTTT. Translating it yields CASSSGGTGGTEAFF.

Written as DNA, the CDR3 is TGTGCCAGCAGTACGGGACAGGGGGGGAATGAGCAGTTCTTC. This sequence encodes CASSTGQGGNEQFF. The chain uses TRBV28 and TRBJ2-1; TRBD1 matches at 11 bases. Germline CDR1 is MDHEN and CDR2 is SYDVKM. The CDR3 loop spans 14 amino acids. V shed 5 bases and J 7 bases; nucleotides not matched to a gene: 4.

In this sample, this clone turned up a few times. This chain links TRBV18 with TRBJ1-2, with D perhaps TRBD1 (5 bases). This CDR3 has 14 residues. The V gene's germline CDR1 is KGHSH and CDR2 LQKENI. Trimming stripped 5 bases from V and 0 bases from J, with 10 bases between. CDR3 residues: CASSASTANYGYTF. Here the CDR3 DNA reads TGTGCCAGCTCAGCGTCGACAGCTAACTATGGCTACACCTTC. Filled out from reference TRBV18 and TRBJ1-2, the complete variable domain reads NAGVMQNPRHLVRRRGQEARLRCSPMKGHSHVYWYRQLPEEGLKFMVYLQKENIIDESGMPKERFSAEFPKEGPSILRIQQVVRGDSAAYFCASSASTANYGYTFGSGTRLTVV.

This clone showed up just once. The V call is TRBV6-5, the J call TRBJ1-2; D call uncertain. Germline V gene data show CDR1 as MNHEY and CDR2 as SVGAGI. V lost 0 bases and J lost 4, with 9 bases in between. The CDR3 sequence is 14 residues long. The DNA of the CDR3 is TGTGCCAGCAGTTACTCGTCGGTCGGCTATGGCTACACCTTC. Protein product: CASSYSSVGYGYTF.

The J gene is TRBJ2-1, the V gene TRBV5-1; perhaps TRBD1 as D (5 bases). Trimming took 2 bases from V and 0 from J, leaving 9 bases between them. The CDR3 consists of 15 residues. Germline CDR1 SGHRS, CDR2 YFSETQ. The CDR3 nucleotides read TGCGCCAGCAGCTTAGACAGCAGCTCCTACAATGAGCAGTTCTTC. The encoded protein is CASSLDSSSYNEQFF.

The rearrangement links TRBV27 to TRBJ1-6; TRBD1 matches 8 bases. CDR3 length: 14 residues. The germline V gene has CDR1 MNHEY and CDR2 SMNVEV (reference sequence). Unmatched junction bases numbered 4, after V lost 3 bases and J lost 9 bases. The CDR3: CASSLDRARSPLHF. As DNA, the CDR3 is TGTGCCAGCAGTTTGGACAGGGCTCGTTCACCCCTCCACTTT.